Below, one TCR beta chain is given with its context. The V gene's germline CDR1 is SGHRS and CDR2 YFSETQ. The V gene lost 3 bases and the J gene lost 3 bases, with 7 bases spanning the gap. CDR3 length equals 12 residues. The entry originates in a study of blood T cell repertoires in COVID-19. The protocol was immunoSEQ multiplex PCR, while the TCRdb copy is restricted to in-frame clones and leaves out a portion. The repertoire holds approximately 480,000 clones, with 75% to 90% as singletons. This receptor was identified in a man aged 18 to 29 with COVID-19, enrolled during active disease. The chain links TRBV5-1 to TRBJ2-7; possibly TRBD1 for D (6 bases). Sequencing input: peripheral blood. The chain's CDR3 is CASSWDNYEQYF. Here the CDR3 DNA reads TGCGCCAGCAGCTGGGACAACTACGAGCAGTACTTC.